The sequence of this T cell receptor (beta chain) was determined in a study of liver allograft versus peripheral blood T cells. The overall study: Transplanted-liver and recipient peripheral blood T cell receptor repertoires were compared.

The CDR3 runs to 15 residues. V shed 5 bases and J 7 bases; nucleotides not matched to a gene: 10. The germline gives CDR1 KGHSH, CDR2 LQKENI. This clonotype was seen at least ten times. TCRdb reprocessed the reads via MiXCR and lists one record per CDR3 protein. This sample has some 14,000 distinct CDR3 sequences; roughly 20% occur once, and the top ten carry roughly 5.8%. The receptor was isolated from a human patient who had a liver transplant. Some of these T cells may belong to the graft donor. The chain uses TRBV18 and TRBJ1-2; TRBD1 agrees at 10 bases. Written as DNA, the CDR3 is TGTGCCAGCTCAGAGGGACAGGGGTCCCTTGGTGGCTACACCTTC. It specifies CASSEGQGSLGGYTF.